One T cell receptor (beta chain) is described in this entry. What it binds is not known. The sample comes from a study of STAT5B mutations in CD4+ large granular lymphocyte leukemia. The study, taken as a whole, reports: Top patient clones used TRBV06 genes more often: 8/27 versus 2/35 in controls. Main leukemic clonotypes were patient-specific, but roughly 26% appeared at low frequency elsewhere.

The germline gives CDR1 SGHRS, CDR2 YFSETQ. V lost 0 bases to trimming and J lost 2 bases, with 10 bases between them. CDR3 length: 15 residues. In the original analysis: Productive clonotypes were detectable down to 2.59 x 10-5 frequency. Using immunoSEQ multiplex PCR, the repertoire was profiled, and TCRdb retains in-frame clones only, with some absent. V and J calls and clone size are as listed in that table; D and trimming were resolved from the DNA. The data contain nearly 30,000 clones, 65% to 80% of them singletons. The chain carries TRBV5-1 and TRBJ2-3, with D possibly being TRBD1 or TRBD2 (5 bases each). The receptor was isolated from a human donor in good health. Specimen: CD4+ T cells from blood buffy coats. CDR3 residues: CASSLGGTFTDTQYF. CDR3 bases: TGCGCCAGCAGCTTGGGGGGGACCTTCACAGATACGCAGTATTTT.